These T cell receptor beta chains were read from a single sample in a study of blood T cell repertoires in COVID-19. Assay used: immunoSEQ multiplex PCR; TCRdb lists only in-frame clones, some missing. The table lists over 70,000 clones, 85% to 90% of them singletons. Specimen: peripheral blood. Receptor source: a woman aged 80 or older with active or convalescent COVID-19. CDR3s include the opening cysteine and the closing phenylalanine or tryptophan. The order of the fields is D gene, J gene, V gene, clone size, CDR3 DNA, CDR3 protein. A D gene is named only where the DNA matches it firmly. For some rows the clone size is stated as once, few or many, or as a class when expanded; others skip it.

D: -; J: TRBJ2-3; V: TRBV28; size: -; DNA: TGTGCCAGCAGTTTTGGAGGGTCCGCGCCAGATACGCAGTATTTT; CDR3: CASSFGGSAPDTQYF
D: TRBD2; J: TRBJ2-3; V: TRBV7-9; size: -; DNA: TGTGCCAGCAGCTCGACTAGCGGACCCACAGATACGCAGTATTTT; CDR3: CASSSTSGPTDTQYF
D: TRBD1; J: TRBJ1-5; V: TRBV19; size: -; DNA: TGTGCCAGTAGTACCGGGACAGGGGGGGGTCAGCCCCAGCATTTT; CDR3: CASSTGTGGGQPQHF
D: -; J: TRBJ2-5; V: TRBV28; size: -; DNA: TGTGCCAGCAGTCACAGGGGTGGGGGGTACCAAGAGACCCAGTACTTC; CDR3: CASSHRGGGYQETQYF
D: -; J: TRBJ1-1; V: TRBV27; size: -; DNA: TGTGCCAGCAGGGGATGGGGGGGCACTGAAGCTTTCTTT; CDR3: CASRGWGGTEAFF
D: -; J: TRBJ1-1; V: TRBV2; size: -; DNA: TGTGCCAGCAGTTATACCGAGGCTCCTGGAGCTTTCTTT; CDR3: CASSYTEAPGAFF
D: -; J: TRBJ1-2; V: TRBV4-3; size: -; DNA: TGCGCCAGCAGCCAAGAGATAACGGGCCCAGGGAACTATGGCTACACCTTC; CDR3: CASSQEITGPGNYGYTF
D: -; J: TRBJ2-2; V: TRBV10-3; size: few; DNA: TGTGCCATCAGTGAGTCAGTCAGGGTCGACACCGGGGAGCTGTTTTTT; CDR3: CAISESVRVDTGELFF
D: TRBD2; J: TRBJ2-3; V: TRBV7-9; size: -; DNA: TGTGCCAGCAGCTTAGGGCGAGGGAGCGGGAGGGCTGAAGATACGCAGTATTTT; CDR3: CASSLGRGSGRAEDTQYF
D: TRBD1; J: TRBJ1-2; V: TRBV7-9; size: once; DNA: TGTGCCAGCAGTCCCGGGTACGACAGGGGGCCTGATGGCTACACCTTC; CDR3: CASSPGYDRGPDGYTF
D: TRBD2; J: TRBJ2-1; V: TRBV7-2; size: once; DNA: TGTGCCAGCAGCTTCCGACTAGCCGAGCAGTTCTTC; CDR3: CASSFRLAEQFF
D: -; J: TRBJ2-2; V: TRBV19; size: few; DNA: TGTGCCAGTAGTATTGGTACCGGTAACACCGGGGAGCTGTTTTTT; CDR3: CASSIGTGNTGELFF
D: TRBD2; J: TRBJ2-2; V: TRBV6-2/TRBV6-3; size: -; DNA: TGTGCCAGCAGTTCGTCGGGGATAGCGGGTACGAGAACCGGGGAGCTGTTTTTT; CDR3: CASSSSGIAGTRTGELFF
D: TRBD1; J: TRBJ2-7; V: TRBV11-2; size: -; DNA: TGTGCCAGCAGCCCCTCGACAGGGGAAATGAGTGAGCAGTACTTC; CDR3: CASSPSTGEMSEQYF
D: TRBD2; J: TRBJ2-3; V: TRBV28; size: -; DNA: TGTGCCAGCAGTCTAGCGGGAGGGTTCCCAGATACGCAGTATTTT; CDR3: CASSLAGGFPDTQYF
D: -; J: TRBJ1-3; V: TRBV5-6; size: -; DNA: TGTGCCAGCAGCTTGGTTGGGACAGGAAACACCATATATTTT; CDR3: CASSLVGTGNTIYF
D: -; J: TRBJ1-4; V: TRBV9; size: -; DNA: TGTGCCAGCAGCGTAGGTATTTCAACTAATGAAAAACTGTTTTTT; CDR3: CASSVGISTNEKLFF
D: TRBD1; J: TRBJ1-1; V: TRBV5-1; size: -; DNA: TGCGCCAGCAACCTAAACAGGGGGCAGACTGAAGCTTTCTTT; CDR3: CASNLNRGQTEAFF
D: TRBD1; J: TRBJ2-4; V: TRBV4-2; size: -; DNA: TGTGCCAGCAGCCAAGATCTTACAGGGGGCCAAAACATTCAGTACTTC; CDR3: CASSQDLTGGQNIQYF
D: -; J: TRBJ1-1; V: TRBV27; size: -; DNA: TGTGCCAGCAGTTTCCAGGGAGAAGCTTTCTTT; CDR3: CASSFQGEAFF
D: TRBD1; J: TRBJ1-2; V: TRBV30; size: -; DNA: TGTGCCTGCTCTAGGGGGCCCACTGGCTACACCTTC; CDR3: CACSRGPTGYTF
D: TRBD2; J: TRBJ2-4; V: TRBV2; size: -; DNA: TGTGCCAGCAGTGATTTTACTAGCGGGGGGAGCGGGGCCAAAAACATTCAGTACTTC; CDR3: CASSDFTSGGSGAKNIQYF
D: -; J: TRBJ1-2; V: TRBV6-2/TRBV6-3; size: -; DNA: TGTGCCAGCAGTTACCGAACGACAGGAACCTTCTATGGCTACACCTTC; CDR3: CASSYRTTGTFYGYTF
D: TRBD1; J: TRBJ1-5; V: TRBV3-1/TRBV3-2; size: -; DNA: TGTGCCAGCAGCCAACTCCCGACAGGGGCGGGTCAGCCCCAGCATTTT; CDR3: CASSQLPTGAGQPQHF
D: -; J: TRBJ1-2; V: TRBV6-4; size: -; DNA: TGTGCCAGCAGTGATGGGGCCTATGGCTACACCTTC; CDR3: CASSDGAYGYTF
D: -; J: TRBJ2-2; V: TRBV5-1; size: -; DNA: TGCGCCAGCAGCACGGATGGGCAGGGGACCGGGGAGCTGTTTTTT; CDR3: CASSTDGQGTGELFF
D: TRBD2; J: TRBJ2-2; V: TRBV28; size: -; DNA: TGTGCCAGCAGTGAACTAGCGGAGAACACCGGGGAGCTGTTTTTT; CDR3: CASSELAENTGELFF
D: TRBD1; J: TRBJ1-6; V: TRBV28; size: -; DNA: TGTGCCAGCAGTTCGACAGGGGCACATTCACCCCTCCACTTT; CDR3: CASSSTGAHSPLHF
D: -; J: TRBJ2-3; V: TRBV7-2; size: -; DNA: TGTGCCAGCAGCTTAATCGCGTTCGGGCTAGCTGGCACAGATACGCAGTATTTT; CDR3: CASSLIAFGLAGTDTQYF
D: -; J: TRBJ2-1; V: TRBV19; size: -; DNA: TGTGCCACCTCGCCGGGAGCGCGGAGTGAGCAGTTCTTC; CDR3: CATSPGARSEQFF
D: TRBD2; J: TRBJ2-3; V: TRBV20-1; size: -; DNA: TGCAGTGCTAGTTTCCTAGCGGGAGGCACAGATACGCAGTATTTT; CDR3: CSASFLAGGTDTQYF
D: -; J: TRBJ2-3; V: TRBV7-2; size: -; DNA: TGTGCCAGCAGCTTAGCGTCGGGGGGCCCAGATACGCAGTATTTT; CDR3: CASSLASGGPDTQYF
D: -; J: TRBJ1-5; V: TRBV19; size: -; DNA: TGTGCCAGTAGTATACCCCGTCAGCCCCAGCATTTT; CDR3: CASSIPRQPQHF
D: -; J: TRBJ2-7; V: TRBV25-1; size: -; DNA: TGTGCCAGCAGTCCTCCCTTAATAGTAAAGCAGTACTTC; CDR3: CASSPPLIVKQYF